This passage covers 10 T cell receptor beta chains from one sample sequenced in a study of blood T cell repertoires in COVID-19. Produced via immunoSEQ multiplex PCR; TCRdb's table is partial and in-frame only. The sample holds around 93,000 clones, 75% to 85% seen once. Sequencing used peripheral blood. Receptors were obtained from a woman at least 80 years old with acute or convalescent COVID-19.

This sequence joins TRBV30 and TRBJ1-5; D not resolved. Trimming cost V 0 bases and J 0 bases, with 3 bases left between them. The CDR3 is 13 amino acids. Germline assignment: CDR1 GTSNPN and CDR2 SVGIG (reference sequence). CDR3 loop: CAWSVHSNQPQHF. CDR3 nucleotides: TGTGCCTGGAGTGTACATAGCAATCAGCCCCAGCATTTT.

The genes are TRBV2 and TRBJ1-1, with D possibly TRBD1 on 5 matching bases. CDR3 size: 11 residues. Germline V lookup: CDR1 SNHLY, CDR2 FYNNEI. Between the trimmed V and J ends, which lost 11 bases and 1 base, there was a span of 8 bases. In nucleotides, the CDR3 is TGTGCCGTCCAGGGGAACACTGAAGCTTTCTTT. This translates into CAVQGNTEAFF.

The V gene is TRBV30, the J gene TRBJ1-2; D is uncertain. V shed 2 bases and J shed 6 bases, with 10 bases lying between them. Germline CDR1 GTSNPN, CDR2 SVGIG (reference sequence). The CDR3 totals 12 residues. In DNA form, the CDR3 reads TGTGCCTGGAGTAATGGCGGTAATGGCTACACCTTC. It specifies CAWSNGGNGYTF.

This clone turned up a few times. The V and J genes are TRBV6-6 and TRBJ1-2, with D possibly matching TRBD1 (6 bases). From germline, CDR1 is MNHNY and CDR2 SVGAGI (reference sequence). With 8 bases removed from V and 4 bases from J, the gap between germline ends came to 11 bases. The length of the CDR3 is 12 residues. CDR3 sequence: CASWTDLYGYTF. CDR3 DNA sequence: TGTGCCAGCTGGACAGACCTCTATGGCTACACCTTC.

This rearrangement joins TRBV7-3 to TRBJ2-5; 11 nucleotides line up with TRBD2. After removal of 4 bases from V and 5 bases from J, the junction contained 6 bases not matched to a gene. The V gene's germline CDR1 is SGHTA and CDR2 FQGTGA. The CDR3 runs 15 residues. In DNA form, the CDR3 reads TGTGCCAGCAGCTCTAATAGCGGGAGGGCTGAGACCCAGTACTTC. It codes for CASSSNSGRAETQYF.

The CDR3 sequence: CASSPDSGDYNEQFF. CDR3 bases: TGTGCCAGCTCACCAGATAGCGGGGACTACAATGAGCAGTTCTTC. The chain recombines TRBV18 with TRBJ2-1, with 8 bases identical to TRBD2. This CDR3 has 15 residues. Germline assignment: CDR1 KGHSH and CDR2 LQKENI. V shed 2 bases, J shed 3 bases, and the junction held 3 bases outside the gene matches.

In this sample, this clone turned up a few times. The chain couples TRBV11-2 to TRBJ2-1, with TRBD1 matching over 8 bases. This CDR3 spans 15 amino acids. Germline CDR1 is SGHAT and CDR2 is FQNNGV. The V and J ends lost 6 bases and 6 bases, in that order; junction bases with no gene match: 10. The CDR3, as DNA: TGTGCCAGCAGTCCCGACAGGGGAAGGGTCAATGAGCAGTTCTTC. Its protein product is CASSPDRGRVNEQFF.

The V and J genes are TRBV28 and TRBJ1-2, with D uncertain. This CDR3 region has 12 residues. Germline CDR1 MDHEN, CDR2 SYDVKM. V gave up 3 bases and J gave up 1 base, with 3 bases separating them. The chain's CDR3 is CASSFRNYGYTF. The CDR3 nucleotides are TGTGCCAGCAGTTTCCGTAACTATGGCTACACCTTC.

This clone was picked up one time. The chain joins TRBV7-3 to TRBJ2-1; TRBD2 matches at 10 bases. Per the germline V gene, CDR1 is SGHTA and CDR2 is FQGTGA. V lost 6 bases, J lost 11 bases, and 7 bases stayed unmatched. CDR3 length equals 13 residues. For the CDR3, the DNA is TGTGCCAGCAGGAGCCCTAGCGGGGGACAGCAGTTCTTC. The encoded protein is CASRSPSGGQQFF.

This clone showed up many times. The rearrangement uses TRBV2 and TRBJ1-3; possibly TRBD1 for D (5 bases). Germline V gives CDR1 SNHLY, CDR2 FYNNEI. The CDR3 loop spans 15 amino acids. Trimming cost V 6 bases and J 3 bases, with 15 bases left between them. The chain's CDR3 is CASRETEENGNTIYF. The DNA of the CDR3 is TGTGCCAGCAGGGAGACAGAGGAGAATGGAAACACCATATATTTT.